Listed below are T cell receptor beta chains from one sample, sequenced in a study of blood T cells in healthy people across ages. TCRdb independently ran MiXCR on the 5' RACE reads; one entry per CDR3 protein. The profile shows 850,000 to 1,000,000 distinct CDR3 sequences, just over 50% of them singletons. The specimen sequenced was blood. The receptors originated from a woman in her sixties in good health. Both conserved end residues are part of each CDR3. Fields, in order: clone size, D gene, V gene, J gene, CDR3 DNA, CDR3 protein. A D gene is named only where the DNA matches it firmly. Clone size is stated in some rows and not others, as once, few, many or a class when expanded.

>NA|TRBD2|TRBV6-4|TRBJ2-6
TGTGCCAGCAGTCCAAGCGGGAGTGAAGGAGGGCTCTCTGGGGCCAACGTCCTGACTTTC
CASSPSGSEGGLSGANVLTF
>few|NA|TRBV20-1|TRBJ1-5
TGCAGTGCTAGCACCACCAATCAGCCCCAGCATTTT
CSASTTNQPQHF
>NA|TRBD2|TRBV20-1|TRBJ2-7
TGCAGTACTAGAGGGCGGGGGACCTACGAGCAGTACTTC
CSTRGRGTYEQYF
>NA|NA|TRBV11-2|TRBJ2-2
TGTGCCAGCAGCTTAAGTCTGAGAACCGGGGAGCTGTTTTTT
CASSLSLRTGELFF
>NA|NA|TRBV29-1|TRBJ1-1
TGCAGCGCGGTAGGATGGAACACTGAAGCTTTCTTT
CSAVGWNTEAFF
>few|TRBD2|TRBV9|TRBJ2-3
TGTGCCAGCAGCGTCGGACCGGGGGGGACAGATACGCAGTATTTT
CASSVGPGGTDTQYF
>NA|NA|TRBV5-1|TRBJ2-1
TGCGCCAGCAGCTTGGAACAGGGTGGAAATGAGCAGTTCTTC
CASSLEQGGNEQFF
>NA|NA|TRBV7-2|TRBJ2-5
TGTGCCAGCAGCTTATACAATCCGGGTGAGCAGTACTTC
CASSLYNPGEQYF
>NA|NA|TRBV11-2|TRBJ2-3
TGTGCCAGCAGCTTAGCGCGGAACGCAGATACGCAGTATTTT
CASSLARNADTQYF
>once|TRBD2|TRBV29-1|TRBJ2-7
TGCAGCGCTGAGGGGCGGGAGGGCCCCTACGAGCAGTACTTC
CSAEGREGPYEQYF
>many|NA|TRBV5-1|TRBJ2-3
TGCGCCAGCAGCTTGGGGGGACTGCTTTCTAGCACAGATACGCAGTATTTT
CASSLGGLLSSTDTQYF
>few|TRBD2|TRBV5-1|TRBJ2-3
TGCGCCAGCAGTGAGCGGGGTGGGGCAGATACGCAGTATTTT
CASSERGGADTQYF
>NA|NA|TRBV20-1|TRBJ2-7
TGCAGTGCCGCAAGGACTTACGAGCAGTACTTC
CSAARTYEQYF
>NA|TRBD2|TRBV6-2/TRBV6-3|TRBJ2-7
TGTGCCAGCAGGACCATAGCGGGAGGGTTCGAGCAGTACTTC
CASRTIAGGFEQYF
>few|NA|TRBV21-1|TRBJ2-3
TGTGCCAGCAGCAAAGAAGTGGGCACAGATACGCAGTATTTT
CASSKEVGTDTQYF
>NA|NA|TRBV6-2/TRBV6-3|TRBJ1-4
TGTGCCAGCAGCGTCAACAATTTAAGCGAAAAACTGTTTTTT
CASSVNNLSEKLFF
>NA|TRBD2|TRBV7-6|TRBJ2-1
TGTGCCAGCAGCCCCTCTCGGACTAGCGGGAGGAGGGCGCAGTTCTTC
CASSPSRTSGRRAQFF
>NA|NA|TRBV4-2|TRBJ2-1
TGTGCCAGCAGCCAAGAATTTGGCAGGTTCGCGCGGAATGAGCAGTTCTTC
CASSQEFGRFARNEQFF
>NA|NA|TRBV6-2/TRBV6-3|TRBJ2-5
TGTGCCAGCAGTTACTATAGCTGGGATCCCTCAAAAGAGACCCAGTACTTC
CASSYYSWDPSKETQYF
>NA|NA|TRBV6-2/TRBV6-3|TRBJ1-5
TGTGCCTGCGGAGCGGATTATAGCGATCAGCCCCAGCATTTT
CACGADYSDQPQHF
>NA|TRBD1|TRBV2|TRBJ1-2
TGTGCCGGACAGGGGGCGCTTGGCTACACCTTC
CAGQGALGYTF
>NA|TRBD2|TRBV7-2|TRBJ2-3
TGTGCCAGCAGCTTAGTTAGCGGGAGCCGCACAGATACGCGGTATTTT
CASSLVSGSRTDTRYF
>few|NA|TRBV20-1|TRBJ2-1
TGCAGTGCTTCCCCACGCGCCGAAAGCAATGAGCAGTTCTTC
CSASPRAESNEQFF
>few|NA|TRBV6-6|TRBJ1-2
TGTGCCAGCACCGGGACGGGGGCTGGCTACACCTTC
CASTGTGAGYTF
>once|NA|TRBV20-1|TRBJ2-3
TGCAGTGCCTGGGAGTACGACACAGATACGCAGTATTTT
CSAWEYDTDTQYF
>NA|NA|TRBV9|TRBJ2-3
TGTGCCAGCAGCGTAGTTGGGGAAGGCACAGATACGCAGTATTTT
CASSVVGEGTDTQYF
>NA|NA|TRBV9|TRBJ2-3
TGTGCCAGCAGCGTAGGGGGAAGACGCACAGATACGCAGTATTTT
CASSVGGRRTDTQYF
>many|NA|TRBV7-9|TRBJ2-7
TGTGCCAGCAGCATTGGCTACGAGCAGTACTTC
CASSIGYEQYF
>NA|TRBD2|TRBV20-1|TRBJ2-1
TGCAGTGCTATTGGACTTAGCGGGGATGAGCAGTTCTTC
CSAIGLSGDEQFF